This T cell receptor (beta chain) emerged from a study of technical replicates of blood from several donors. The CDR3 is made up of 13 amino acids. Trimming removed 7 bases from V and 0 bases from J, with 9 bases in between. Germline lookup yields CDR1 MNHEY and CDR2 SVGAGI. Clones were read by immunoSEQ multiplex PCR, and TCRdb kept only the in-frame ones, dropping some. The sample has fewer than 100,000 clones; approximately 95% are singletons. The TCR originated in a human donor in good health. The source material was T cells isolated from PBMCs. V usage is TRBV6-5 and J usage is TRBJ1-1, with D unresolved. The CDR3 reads CASNGRMNTEAFF. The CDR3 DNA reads TGTGCCAGCAATGGTAGAATGAACACTGAAGCTTTCTTT.